This T cell receptor beta chain was sequenced in a study of blood T cells in healthy people across ages. The study, taken as a whole, reports: Long-lived and aged donors differed, with more naive CD4+ cells and higher diversity in the long-lived.

A J-beta primer mix and a sample-barcoded 5' primer were used in a second PCR of about 6 to 12 cycles. Unique molecular identifiers of 12 random nucleotides labeled each cDNA. A single record per CDR3 protein comes from TCRdb applying MiXCR to the 5' RACE reads. The sample holds roughly 900,000 distinct CDR3 sequences, 40% to 60% seen once. For this clonotype: Its antigen remains unknown.

Sequencing used blood. The clonotype was recovered from a young man in good health.

Here the CDR3 DNA reads TGCGCCAGCAGTCACATGACAGGGGTTGCCTACGAGCAGTACTTC. This translates into CASSHMTGVAYEQYF. The chain combines TRBV10-2 with TRBJ2-7, with 8 bases aligning to TRBD1. Germline V gives CDR1 WSHSY, CDR2 SAAADI. This CDR3 has 15 amino acids. The trim removed 5 bases at V and 2 bases at J, leaving 8 bases unmatched.